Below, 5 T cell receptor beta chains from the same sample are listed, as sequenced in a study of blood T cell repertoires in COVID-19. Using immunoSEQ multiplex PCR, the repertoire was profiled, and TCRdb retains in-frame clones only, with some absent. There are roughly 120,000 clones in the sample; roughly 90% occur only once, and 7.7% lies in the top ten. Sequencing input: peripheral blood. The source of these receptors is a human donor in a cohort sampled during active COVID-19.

Here the CDR3 reads CASSLQGISEAFF. In nucleotides, the CDR3 is TGTGCCAGCAGCTTACAGGGGATTTCTGAAGCTTTCTTT. The chain employs TRBV11-1 and TRBJ1-1; possibly TRBD1 for D (6 bases). The germline gives CDR1 SGHAT, CDR2 FQDESV (reference sequence). Trimming took off 2 bases at V and 6 bases at J, with 10 bases between the two ends. The CDR3 is 13 amino acids.

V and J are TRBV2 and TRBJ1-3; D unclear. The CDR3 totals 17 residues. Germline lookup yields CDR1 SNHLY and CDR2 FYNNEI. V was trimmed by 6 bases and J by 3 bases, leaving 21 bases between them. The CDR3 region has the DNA TGTGCCAGCAGCGAGATGGCCTCCGGACTGGATGGAAACACCATATATTTT. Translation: CASSEMASGLDGNTIYF.

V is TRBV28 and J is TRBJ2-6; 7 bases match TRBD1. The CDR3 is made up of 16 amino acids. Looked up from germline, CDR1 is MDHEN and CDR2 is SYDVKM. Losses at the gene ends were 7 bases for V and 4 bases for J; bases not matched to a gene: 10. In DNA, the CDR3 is TGTGCCAGCACCGAGGACAGGATCGTGGGGGCCAACGTCCTGACTTTC. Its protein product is CASTEDRIVGANVLTF. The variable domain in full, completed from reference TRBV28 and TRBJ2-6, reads DVKVTQSSRYLVKRTGEKVFLECVQDMDHENMFWYRQDPGLGLRLIYFSYDVKMKEKGDIPEGYSVSREKKERFSLILESASTNQTSMYLCASTEDRIVGANVLTFGAGSRLTVL.

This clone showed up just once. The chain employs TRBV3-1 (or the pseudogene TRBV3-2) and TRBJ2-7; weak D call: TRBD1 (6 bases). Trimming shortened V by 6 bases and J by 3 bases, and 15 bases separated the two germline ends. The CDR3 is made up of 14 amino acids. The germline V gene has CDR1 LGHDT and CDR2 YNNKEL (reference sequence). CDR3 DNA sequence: TGTGCCAGCAGTGTCCATGGGACACACTACGAGCAGTACTTC. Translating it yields CASSVHGTHYEQYF.

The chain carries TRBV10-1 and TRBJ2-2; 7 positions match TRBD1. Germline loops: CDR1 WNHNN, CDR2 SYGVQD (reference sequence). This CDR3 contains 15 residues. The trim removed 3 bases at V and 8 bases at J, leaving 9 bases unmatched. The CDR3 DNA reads TGCGCCAGCAGTGATACAGGGGAGTCCGGTGGGGAGCTGTTTTTT. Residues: CASSDTGESGGELFF.